This TCR beta chain was captured in a study of tumor-infiltrating lymphocytes in primary liver carcinoma. Study results and caveats: Significantly larger top-250-clone fractions were found in tumors than in blood (p = 0.039).

The V gene lost 5 bases and the J gene lost 7 bases, with 13 bases spanning the gap. This CDR3 spans 13 amino acids. Germline V gives CDR1 MNHEY, CDR2 SVGEGT. This clonotype was seen more than once but under ten times. Its cognate antigen is unknown. The template, roughly 0.45 ug total RNA, yielded TCR beta cDNA made with a constant-region primer. Library construction for TCR beta comprised three nested multiplex PCR rounds performed with slightly modified ARM-PCR. For around 9 cycles apiece, the opening two PCR rounds ran with TRBV1-TRBV30 forward primers and a C-beta reverse primer. MiXCR was run by TCRdb on the multiplex PCR reads, yielding one entry per CDR3 protein. The repertoire holds around 330,000 distinct CDR3 sequences, with roughly two thirds as singletons. The authors took blood RNA from unsorted whole blood and also extracted germline DNA. Before surgery, about 3.7 milliliters of EDTA blood were taken.

The sequence was collected from a man aged 35 to 55 with primary liver carcinoma and hepatitis B virus infection. V usage is TRBV6-2 or TRBV6-3 and J usage is TRBJ2-3; D may match TRBD1 or TRBD2 (5 bases each). The sample consisted of peripheral blood. CDR3 in amino acids: CASSDPGLNTQYF. CDR3 bases: TGTGCCAGCAGTGACCCGGGGCTCAATACGCAGTATTTT.